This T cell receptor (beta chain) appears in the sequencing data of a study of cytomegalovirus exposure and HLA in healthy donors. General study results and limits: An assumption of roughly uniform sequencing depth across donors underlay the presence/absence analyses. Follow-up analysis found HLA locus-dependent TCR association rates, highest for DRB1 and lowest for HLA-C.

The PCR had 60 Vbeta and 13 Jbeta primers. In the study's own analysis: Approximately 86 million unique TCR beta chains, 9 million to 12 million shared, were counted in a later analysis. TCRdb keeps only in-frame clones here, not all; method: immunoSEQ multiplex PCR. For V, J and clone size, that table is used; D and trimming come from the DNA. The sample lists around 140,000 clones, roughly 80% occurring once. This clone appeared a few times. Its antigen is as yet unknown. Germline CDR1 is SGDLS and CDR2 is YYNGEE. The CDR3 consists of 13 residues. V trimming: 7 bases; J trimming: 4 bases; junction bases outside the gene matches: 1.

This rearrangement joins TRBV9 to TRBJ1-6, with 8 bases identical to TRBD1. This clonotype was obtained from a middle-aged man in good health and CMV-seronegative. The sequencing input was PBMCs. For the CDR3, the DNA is TGTGCCAGCGGGGACAGGTATAATTCACCCCTCCACTTT. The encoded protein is CASGDRYNSPLHF. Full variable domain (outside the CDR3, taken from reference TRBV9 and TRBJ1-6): DSGVTQTPKHLITATGQRVTLRCSPRSGDLSVYWYQQSLDQGLQFLIQYYNGEERAKGNILERFSAQQFPDLHSELNLSSLELGDSALYFCASGDRYNSPLHFGNGTRLTVT.